One T cell receptor (beta chain) is described in this entry. Its antigen has not been determined. No base qualities exist here, and no much larger clone lies one base off it. In total, roughly 710 healthy bone marrow donors made up the cohort. At the time of sampling, every cohort member was nominally healthy, though immune exposures that went unrecorded were likely present. The donor was CMV seropositive and belonged to the group of 250 to 300 seropositive cohort members. Every donor gave a peripheral blood sample, and the peripheral blood mononuclear cells from that sample were used for TCR beta sequencing. The Qiagen DNeasy Blood Extraction Kit was used to extract genomic DNA from the blood cell samples. This sample is part of a study of cytomegalovirus exposure and HLA in healthy donors (dated by TCRdb to 2016 to 2017). For the wider study: In an earlier analysis of approximately 640 of the donors, approximately 260 Gb of sequence data and about 110 million unique TCR beta sequences from 150 million to 200 million T cells were reported. Around 330 gigabases of sequencing data and around 88 million unique TCR sequences made up an early release that covered 500 to 650 HLA-typed donors. The genetic ancestry cluster associated with self-reported Caucasian donors included around four fifths of the roughly 400 genotyped donors. The study aimed to test whether cataloging public T cell receptors could reveal signatures of past pathogen exposure. Using immunosequencing, the study profiled T cell repertoires from some 670 subjects and related those repertoires to cytomegalovirus serostatus. Along with the roughly 670-subject first cohort, a separate validation cohort of over a hundred different subjects was used. The study combined high-throughput TCR immunosequencing, statistical association of individual TCRs with disease status, and machine learning to predict cytomegalovirus infection status. A later analysis re-examined previously published TCR beta repertoires from 500 to 700 donors and added high-resolution HLA genotyping to investigate patterns of TCR occurrence. Rather than using new phenotypic data, the later analysis identified candidate immune exposures from TCR beta sequences and from how often those sequences occurred across donors. An earlier analysis of several hundred of the donors applied high-throughput TCR beta sequencing to assess whether each TCR beta V gene segment acted as functional or pseudogenic. Donor age, sex, ethnicity and CMV serostatus were compiled alongside the repertoire data. Genome-wide SNP genotypes for about 55% of the roughly 670 donors were used in a later genetic analysis, which treated that subset as a discovery cohort. Every discovery cohort repertoire had been produced on one sequencing platform. Both class I and class II loci were covered by HLA typing, at four-digit resolution. The number of donors typed differed by locus, with 629-630 for A, B, C, DRB1 and DQB1, around 500 for DQA1, under 610 for DPA1, and some 450 for DPB1. Four or five DR-DQ haplotypes were handled as single units for association and clustering, since linkage in the cohort was strong. Across 398 genotyped donors of the cohort, an average of roughly 230,000 unique TCR beta nucleotide sequences per donor were sequenced, and about a sixth of those sequences were non-productive.

The library was obtained by the immunoSEQ multiplex PCR assay. A mixture of 60 forward primers for TCR Vbeta segments and 13 reverse primers for TCR Jbeta segments was used in the multiplex PCR. A multiplex PCR assay on genomic DNA amplified the CDR3 region of rearranged TCR beta genes. The Illumina HiSeq System was used to sequence the amplified TCR beta libraries as 87-base-pair reads. The authors processed their data as follows. A later analysis tallied approximately 87 million unique TCR beta chains across the 666 repertoires, and about 12 million of those chains were shared by two or more donors. To remove PCR and sequencing errors, raw reads were error-corrected and collapsed into unique sequences using a nearest-neighbor algorithm that merged closely related sequences. CDR3 sequences were aligned to IMGT reference sequences to assign V, D and J gene segments. Each retained sequence needed at least a six-nucleotide match to both a V gene segment and a J gene segment. A rearrangement counted as productive if the CDR3 had no stop codons and remained in frame with V and J, and every other rearrangement counted as non-productive. CDR3 was defined by IMGT convention, running from the second conserved V-encoded cysteine to the conserved J-encoded phenylalanine. Sequences without an unambiguous match to a single V gene segment were excluded from the earlier analysis of several hundred of the donors. In an earlier analysis of almost 600 of the donors, a V segment was called functional when productive rearrangements were above 56.7%, and segregating when the standard deviation between donors exceeded 5%. A statistical classification framework was developed to diagnose cytomegalovirus status using the catalog of TCR beta chain sequences. In a later analysis, V and J genes were assigned by comparing TCR nucleotide sequences against IMGT/GENE-DB human TR gene sequences. In a later analysis, CDR3 sequences and most-parsimonious VDJ recombination scenarios were assigned using the TCRdist pipeline. In a later analysis, every TCR beta chain was defined by the combination of its CDR3 amino acid sequence and its V-gene family, and reads without a unique V-gene family were dropped. To address suspected cross-contamination and a sequencing artifact, a later analysis removed 592 highly shared, low-generation-probability nucleotide sequences. A later analysis calculated a clonal expansion index for each public chain from normalized within-repertoire ranks of inferred template counts. A later analysis computed generation probabilities with a VDJ recombination model fitted to out-of-frame rearrangements, and checked the results against IGoR. A later analysis scored TCR-TCR, TCR-HLA and TCR-CMV co-occurrence with hypergeometric tests, applying a repertoire-size bias correction to TCR pairs. A later analysis estimated false discovery rates by permuting HLA or CMV assignments 20 times. In a later analysis, co-occurring TCRs were grouped with DBSCAN, and TCRdist sequence similarity was added when clustering was performed within HLA-allele-positive subsets. Co-occurrence clustering excluded repertoires with fewer than 30,000 or more than 120,000 public chains, plus five with anomalous nucleotide sharing. This immuneACCESS table, as held by TCRdb, lists in-frame sequences with V and J called but not all clones. Of the missing ones, under half trace to an unresolved V gene in checked studies; the others have no known cause. V and J calls and clone size follow that table, whereas D and trimming were derived from the DNA. In this sample the table shows 150,000 to 200,000 clones, less than 80% of which occur a single time. 4% to 4.5% of the sample lies in the top ten.

Study-wide conclusions, independent of this receptor: Because counts were too low, about 18 rarely observed V segments, including chromosome 9 orphons, were excluded from the earlier analysis of several hundred of the donors. Correlated functional status among segregating V segments might reflect linkage disequilibrium, but an unknown experimental factor could not be ruled out. V-gene and J-gene trimming of TCR beta chains was associated with a missense DCLRE1C variant in a later genetic analysis, and the association was replicated in an independent cohort. In a later analysis, HLA-associated TCR beta chains showed more clonal expansion and lower generation probabilities than non-associated chains that were equally common. The sequencing pipeline was judged likely to have produced a cluster of highly shared sequence variants as a technical artifact. In the study, 150 to 200 TCR beta chains were listed as associated with cytomegalovirus. According to a later analysis, most CMV-associated TCR beta chains appeared to be HLA-restricted, and the HLA associations seemed to be driven largely by CMV exposure. In a later genetic analysis, fewer N-insertions in productive TCRs were reported among donors in an Asian-associated ancestry cluster than the approximately 710-donor mean. The classifier was reported to diagnose cytomegalovirus status with high specificity and sensitivity in both the original cohort and the validation cohort. For the cohort, immune exposure information was limited to CMV serostatus. Because HLA typing was missing for some donors at each locus, association tests included only the typed subset. The cohort was sequenced for TCR beta chains only, and without alpha or paired-chain data the features that could be detected were limited. According to the authors, the approach could potentially be generalized to other disease states and immunological phenotypes. A later analysis found that TCR association rates varied across HLA loci, with DRB1 alleles showing the most associated TCRs and HLA-C alleles the fewest. Roughly uniform sequencing depth across donors was assumed in presence/absence analyses, although this assumption may not hold. Broadly in line with IMGT annotations, most TCR beta V segments showed up in productive rearrangements about 90% or about 30% of the time in an earlier analysis of several hundred of the donors. In vitro tests confirmed that a few of the cytomegalovirus-associated TCR beta chains recognize cytomegalovirus antigens. According to a later analysis, parvovirus B19, influenza, CMV and Epstein-Barr virus appeared linked to several top co-occurrence clusters. A further reported finding was that TCR beta sequences accurately predicted the HLA-A and HLA-B alleles for most subjects in the first cohort. At a false discovery rate of 0.05, a later analysis linked under 20,000 TCR beta sequences to specific HLA alleles. Most TCR sequences were observed very rarely across donors, whereas some public TCRs were present in many individuals. Strong co-occurrence of HLA alleles, especially DR and DQ, made assigning TCR associations to individual alleles difficult.

The sequence was collected from a woman in her 30s in good health and CMV-seropositive. The sequenced material came from PBMCs.

The CDR3 protein is CATSRVGQGYNEQFF. The nucleotides read TGTGCCACCAGCAGAGTGGGACAGGGGTACAATGAGCAGTTCTTC. The sequence joins TRBV15 to TRBJ2-1, with 10 junctional bases fitting TRBD1. CDR1 and CDR2 are read off the germline V gene (reference sequence) as LNHNV and YYDKDF. Taken from cysteine to phenylalanine, the CDR3 has 15 residues. Of all the DNA, just the CDR3 is kept, 45 bases in frame from base 1. V has 1 base trimmed and J has 4 bases trimmed; junction bases matching no gene number 1.